The present T cell receptor (beta chain) was sequenced within a study of blood T cells in healthy people across ages. Details on this clonotype: No antigen is known for it.

Germline V gene sequence: CDR1 KGHDR, CDR2 SFDVKD. CDR3 length: 14 residues. With 6 bases removed from V and 1 base from J, the gap between germline ends came to 8 bases. Next came a second PCR, run for about 6 to 12 cycles, which used a sample-barcoded 5' primer along with a J-beta primer mix. A template-switch adaptor that had 12 random nucleotides put a tag on each cDNA molecule. TCRdb reprocessed the 5' RACE reads via MiXCR and lists one record per CDR3 protein. The sample includes approximately 800,000 distinct CDR3 sequences, just under 25% of them seen just once. Study results and caveats: In long-lived donors, naive CD4+ cell counts and diversity exceeded those of aged donors.

Another study also made use of these data, one on T cells of mothers and their children.

The sequenced sample was blood. The TCR originated in a boy aged 5-17 years in good health. This rearrangement joins TRBV24-1 to TRBJ2-2, with D hard to call. CDR3 protein: CATSFLENTGELFF. DNA for the CDR3: TGTGCCACCAGTTTTCTAGAGAACACCGGGGAGCTGTTTTTT.